This passage covers 22 T cell receptor beta chains from one sample sequenced in a study of blood T cell repertoires in COVID-19. Sequencing was performed with immunoSEQ multiplex PCR; in TCRdb, only in-frame clones are kept and a portion is missing. The sample consists of more than 150,000 clones, approximately 80% of them appearing once. The sequenced material came from peripheral blood. The receptors come from a woman older than 75 with COVID-19, enrolled during active disease.

This chain uses TRBV5-1 with TRBJ2-7; the match to TRBD1 covers 9 bases. This CDR3 region has 14 residues. V lost 4 bases, J lost 5 bases, and 7 bases stayed unmatched. CDR1 is SGHRS and CDR2 is YFSETQ in the germline V gene. The CDR3 region is CASSIGQGSNEQYF. DNA for the CDR3: TGCGCCAGCAGCATCGGACAGGGGAGCAACGAGCAGTACTTC.

This chain uses TRBV18 with TRBJ2-7; no clear D gene. With 3 bases removed from V and 2 bases from J, the gap between germline ends came to 14 bases. Per the germline V gene, CDR1 is KGHSH and CDR2 is LQKENI. The CDR3 is 15 amino acids. CDR3 DNA sequence: TGTGCCAGCTCACCTAAAGGCAGGCCCACCTACGAGCAGTACTTC. The encoded protein is CASSPKGRPTYEQYF.

The J gene is TRBJ2-7, the V gene TRBV10-3, with 9 bases matching TRBD1. Trimming at V came to 11 bases and at J to 4 bases, leaving 6 bases not matched to a gene. The CDR3 contains 12 residues. The germline CDR1 and CDR2 sequences are ENHRY and SYGVKD. The CDR3 is CASRDREYEQYF. CDR3 sequence (DNA): TGTGCCTCTAGGGACAGGGAGTACGAGCAGTACTTC.

V gene TRBV10-3 combines with J gene TRBJ1-4, with a weak D call TRBD1 (6 bases). There are 13 residues in the CDR3. From germline, CDR1 is ENHRY and CDR2 SYGVKD. Trimming took 5 bases from V and 5 from J, leaving 9 bases between them. As DNA, the CDR3 is TGTGCCATCAGTCGACAGGAGAATGAAAAACTGTTTTTT. Residues: CAISRQENEKLFF.

This clone was picked up one time. The gene calls are TRBV18 and TRBJ2-2; 15 nucleotides align to TRBD2. Germline loops: CDR1 KGHSH, CDR2 LQKENI. The CDR3 covers 18 residues. The V gene end was trimmed by 2 bases and the J gene end by 4 bases; junction bases not matched to a gene: 5. CDR3 nucleotides: TGTGCCAGCTCACCAGGACTAGCGGGGGGGCCCGGCACCGGGGAGCTGTTTTTT. It yields the protein CASSPGLAGGPGTGELFF.

V and J are TRBV11-3 and TRBJ2-7, with D maybe TRBD2 (5 bases). Trimming cost V 5 bases and J 7 bases, with 15 bases left between them. This CDR3 contains 13 residues. Germline CDR1 and CDR2: SGHNT and YENEEA. The DNA of the CDR3 is TGTGCCAGCAGCCCGAGGCGGGCGGGTGAGCAGTACTTC. Protein sequence: CASSPRRAGEQYF.

This chain links TRBV29-1 with TRBJ1-3; D is uncertain. Trimming cost V 2 bases and J 4 bases, with 3 bases left between them. Germline V CDR1 and CDR2: SQVTM, ANQGSEA. The CDR3 is 11 residues long. The CDR3 reads CSVESGNTIYF. The CDR3 coding sequence is TGCAGCGTTGAATCGGGAAACACCATATATTTT.

V and J are TRBV10-3 and TRBJ1-2; D is unclear. The V gene lost 4 bases and the J gene lost 2 bases, with 11 bases spanning the gap. This CDR3 spans 14 amino acids. CDR1 and CDR2 from the germline V gene are ENHRY and SYGVKD. The CDR3 reads CAISGAWENYGYTF. The CDR3 region has the DNA TGTGCCATCAGTGGGGCGTGGGAGAACTATGGCTACACCTTC.

The CDR3, as DNA: TGTGCCATCAGTGAGTCGCGACTAGAGCTGACTGGGGCCAACGTCCTGACTTTC. It translates to CAISESRLELTGANVLTF. The V gene is TRBV10-3, the J gene TRBJ2-6, with D possibly being TRBD2 (6 bases). Germline CDR1 and CDR2: ENHRY and SYGVKD. The CDR3 has 18 amino acids. Trimming removed 0 bases at V and 2 bases at J, with 14 bases between.

The chain has TRBV20-1 and TRBJ1-2; 10 positions match TRBD1. The CDR3 has 14 residues. With V trimmed by 3 bases and J by 0 bases, 1 base remained unmatched. Germline V gene lookup returns CDR1 DFQATT and CDR2 SNEGSKA (reference sequence). The DNA for the CDR3 is TGCAGTGCTAGTGGACAGGGGGCTAACTATGGCTACACCTTC. It codes for CSASGQGANYGYTF.

The chain links TRBV6-2 or TRBV6-3 to TRBJ1-2, with 7 nucleotides matching TRBD1. Germline-derived CDR1 and CDR2 are MNHEY and SVGEGT. Trimming cost V 4 bases and J 4 bases; bases outside gene matches: 9. This CDR3 spans 15 amino acids. This CDR3 reads CASSLGQKAGYGYTF. The CDR3 region has the DNA TGTGCCAGCAGTTTGGGACAGAAGGCCGGCTATGGCTACACCTTC.

The rearrangement uses TRBV6-5 and TRBJ1-2; no definite D call. V was shortened by 6 bases and J by 3 bases, with 14 bases between the two germline ends. This CDR3 is built from 14 residues. From germline, CDR1 is MNHEY and CDR2 SVGAGI. The CDR3 loop reads CASRAGSPYYGYTF. In nucleotides, the CDR3 is TGTGCCAGCAGGGCGGGATCTCCCTACTATGGCTACACCTTC.

CDR3: CAISETRNQPQHF. The CDR3 nucleotides are TGTGCCATCAGTGAGACCAGAAATCAGCCCCAGCATTTT. The V call is TRBV10-3, the J call TRBJ1-5, with D unclear. This CDR3 is built from 13 residues. The germline V gene encodes CDR1 ENHRY and CDR2 SYGVKD. Trimming left V 2 bases short and J 4 bases short, with 6 bases between.

In this sample, this clone turned up once. This chain connects TRBV6-5 to TRBJ2-1; TRBD1 matches at 10 bases. Looked up from germline, CDR1 is MNHEY and CDR2 is SVGAGI. V was pared by 5 bases and J by 2 bases, with 3 bases of the junction left unmatched. The CDR3 is 15 residues long. The CDR3 spells CASSNGQGAYNEQFF. CDR3 bases: TGTGCCAGCAGTAACGGACAGGGGGCCTACAATGAGCAGTTCTTC.

The chain couples TRBV7-9 to TRBJ2-7, with TRBD1 identical over 8 bases. The CDR3 consists of 15 residues. Germline CDR1 reads SEHNR; CDR2 reads FQNEAQ (reference sequence). With 6 bases clipped from V and 2 bases from J, the junction kept 9 bases outside the gene matches. The CDR3 here is CASSSDRATAYEQYF. CDR3 in DNA: TGTGCCAGCAGTTCGGACAGGGCGACCGCCTACGAGCAGTACTTC.

The chain employs TRBV7-9 and TRBJ2-1; 8 nucleotides line up with TRBD1. Germline V lookup: CDR1 SEHNR, CDR2 FQNEAQ (reference sequence). CDR3 size: 15 residues. With V trimmed by 0 bases and J by 10 bases, 8 bases remained unmatched. CDR3 coding DNA: TGTGCCAGCAGCTTAGCATCACCAGGACAGGGCGAGCAGTTCTTC. Its protein is CASSLASPGQGEQFF.

The rearrangement links TRBV27 to TRBJ2-1, with 11 bases fitting TRBD1. The CDR3 length is 18 residues. Germline loops: CDR1 MNHEY, CDR2 SMNVEV (reference sequence). With 5 bases clipped from V and 3 bases from J, the junction kept 12 bases outside the gene matches. CDR3 region: CASSIRDRGTLGYNEQFF. The CDR3 bases are TGTGCCAGCAGTATTCGGGACAGGGGGACCTTGGGCTACAATGAGCAGTTCTTC.

The chain couples TRBV2 to TRBJ2-3; tentative D call: TRBD1 (5 bases). V was pared by 6 bases and J by 0 bases, with 7 bases between. There are 13 residues in the CDR3. CDR1 and CDR2 from the germline V gene are SNHLY and FYNNEI. CDR3 DNA sequence: TGTGCCAGCAGCAGGGCTAGCACAGATACGCAGTATTTT. Amino acids: CASSRASTDTQYF.

This chain uses TRBV6-2 or TRBV6-3 with TRBJ2-1; 14 bases are a match to TRBD2. From germline, CDR1 is MNHEY and CDR2 SVGEGT. The CDR3 has 16 residues. Losses at the gene ends were 4 bases for V and 7 bases for J; bases not matched to a gene: 6. The DNA for the CDR3 is TGTGCCAGCAGTTCCCCCGGGACTAGCGGGAGAAATGAGCAGTTCTTC. Translation: CASSSPGTSGRNEQFF.

The gene calls are TRBV4-3 and TRBJ1-2; 8 nucleotides align to TRBD1. The CDR3 loop spans 17 amino acids. Germline V lookup: CDR1 LGHNA, CDR2 YSLEER. Trimming at V came to 0 bases and at J to 3 bases, leaving 9 bases not matched to a gene. CDR3 sequence (DNA): TGCGCCAGCAGCCAAGAGGGACCTGACAGGGGTGACTATGGCTACACCTTC. Its translation is CASSQEGPDRGDYGYTF.

The gene calls are TRBV7-6 and TRBJ2-6, with D tentatively TRBD2 (5 bases). Trimming left V 5 bases short and J 1 base short, with 12 bases between. The germline V gene encodes CDR1 SGHVS and CDR2 FNYEAQ. The CDR3 is 16 residues long. CDR3 region: CASSATLASGANVLTF. The CDR3 nucleotides are TGTGCCAGCAGCGCGACCCTAGCTTCTGGGGCCAACGTCCTGACTTTC.

The V call is TRBV11-3, the J call TRBJ2-1, with 10 bases aligning to TRBD2. Germline-derived CDR1 and CDR2 are SGHNT and YENEEA. The CDR3 is 15 amino acids. With V trimmed by 1 base and J by 7 bases, 4 bases remained unmatched. The CDR3 DNA follows: TGTGCCAGCAGCTTAGTGGGACTAGCGTCTAATGAGCAGTTCTTC. It specifies CASSLVGLASNEQFF.